This entry lists 13 T cell receptor beta chains sequenced from one sample in a study of graft-versus-host responses after intestinal transplantation. The repertoire was sequenced with immunoSEQ multiplex PCR; TCRdb's copy has only in-frame clones and lacks some. The sample shows about 27,000 clones, approximately 96% of them seen only once. The sequences come from PBMCs, collected approximately 32 days after intestinal transplant. The receptors stem from a human patient who received an intestinal transplant, so some T cells may come from the graft donor.

The V call is TRBV5-1, the J call TRBJ2-1; 8 bases are a match to TRBD1. Trimming cost V 4 bases and J 8 bases; bases outside gene matches: 11. Looked up from germline, CDR1 is SGHRS and CDR2 is YFSETQ. This CDR3 region has 15 residues. CDR3 DNA: TGCGCCAGCAGCCAATCACAGGGGGTTGGCGATGAGCAGTTCTTC. This gives the protein CASSQSQGVGDEQFF.

About this clone itself: At one end, the junction sequence differs from germline, possibly due to a read error. This sample also contains other DNA sequences that code for the same CDR3. This chain connects TRBV7-9 to TRBJ1-1, with D unresolved. The CDR3 extends over 12 amino acids. Germline CDR1 SEHNR, CDR2 FQNEAQ (reference sequence). For the CDR3, the DNA is TGTGCCAGCAGCTTATTGGGAACTGAAGCTTTCTTC. This codes for CASSLLGTEAFF.

V usage is TRBV29-1 and J usage is TRBJ1-4, with 10 nucleotides matching TRBD1. The J segment lost 2 bases and the V segment lost 6 bases, leaving 6 bases of the junction unmatched. The CDR3 has 15 residues. CDR1 and CDR2 (germline): SQVTM, ANQGSEA. This CDR3 is CSVGDRGRTNEKLFF. CDR3 bases: TGCAGCGTGGGTGACAGGGGGCGGACTAATGAAAAACTGTTTTTT.

The V call is TRBV10-3, the J call TRBJ1-2; D is possibly TRBD1 (5 bases). The V end lost 6 bases, the J end lost 7 bases, and 9 bases lay between the germline ends. This CDR3 comprises 11 residues. Germline V CDR1 and CDR2: ENHRY, SYGVKD. The CDR3 sequence: CAIRGESGYTF. CDR3 bases: TGTGCCATCAGGGGGGAGAGTGGCTACACCTTC.

This clone was observed once. The chain employs TRBV25-1 and TRBJ2-5; D possibly uses TRBD1 or TRBD2 (6 bases each). The CDR3 extends over 14 amino acids. The germline CDR1 and CDR2 sequences are MGHDK and SYGVNS. V was trimmed by 0 bases and J by 3 bases, leaving 8 bases between them. In nucleotides, the CDR3 is TGTGCCAGCAGTGAATATAGGGGGGAAGAGACCCAGTACTTC. Translating it yields CASSEYRGEETQYF.

The rearrangement joins TRBV27 to TRBJ2-7, with 9 bases matching TRBD1. CDR1 and CDR2 (germline): MNHEY, SMNVEV (reference sequence). The CDR3 is 12 residues long. With 8 bases clipped from V and 2 bases from J, the junction kept 1 base outside the gene matches. CDR3 DNA: TGTGCCAGCGGGACAGGGACCTACGAGCAGTACTTC. Translating gives CASGTGTYEQYF.

This chain uses TRBV9 with TRBJ1-1, with D unresolved. Trimming pared 0 bases from V and 0 bases from J, leaving 9 bases between. CDR3 size: 15 residues. Germline CDR1 reads SGDLS; CDR2 reads YYNGEE. DNA for the CDR3: TGTGCCAGCAGCGTAGCAGCAGGTATGAACACTGAAGCTTTCTTT. Its protein is CASSVAAGMNTEAFF. The entire variable domain, with the rest obtained from reference TRBV9 and TRBJ1-1, is as follows: DSGVTQTPKHLITATGQRVTLRCSPRSGDLSVYWYQQSLDQGLQFLIQYYNGEERAKGNILERFSAQQFPDLHSELNLSSLELGDSALYFCASSVAAGMNTEAFFGQGTRLTVV.

Worth noting for this clone: The same CDR3 can be traced to other DNA sequences in this sample. The V and J genes are TRBV7-9 and TRBJ2-3, with D perhaps assigned TRBD1 or TRBD2 (6 bases each). V was clipped by 5 bases and J by 3 bases, with 21 bases between them. The CDR3 extends over 17 amino acids. Germline CDR1 is SEHNR and CDR2 is FQNEAQ (reference sequence). CDR3: CASSKRGEYRGTDTQYF. The CDR3, as DNA: TGTGCCAGCAGCAAGAGGGGGGAGTACAGAGGTACAGATACGCAGTATTTT.

V and J are TRBV10-3 and TRBJ1-5; possible D gene TRBD1, 6 bases. The CDR3 loop spans 16 amino acids. V was trimmed by 6 bases and J by 0 bases, leaving 15 bases between them. The germline gives CDR1 ENHRY, CDR2 SYGVKD. This CDR3 reads CAISDGQLYSNQPQHF. The CDR3 nucleotides are TGTGCCATCAGCGACGGACAGTTGTATAGCAATCAGCCCCAGCATTTT.

This sequence joins TRBV30 and TRBJ2-2; D ambiguous. This CDR3 contains 14 residues. CDR1 and CDR2 (germline): GTSNPN, SVGIG (reference sequence). V was pared by 3 bases and J by 6 bases, with 14 bases between. The CDR3 is CAWRGHPGAGELFF. The CDR3 nucleotides are TGTGCCTGGAGGGGCCACCCAGGTGCCGGGGAGCTGTTTTTT.

J is TRBJ1-1 and V is TRBV6-5, with unresolved D. This CDR3 spans 11 amino acids. Germline values: CDR1 MNHEY, CDR2 SVGAGI. Trimming removed 8 bases at V and 1 base at J, with 5 bases between. In DNA, the CDR3 is TGTGCCAGCTCGGGGAACACTGAAGCTTTCTTT. This codes for CASSGNTEAFF.

The genes are TRBV14 and TRBJ1-1, with TRBD1 matching over 12 bases. The CDR3 has 17 residues. CDR1 SGHDN and CDR2 FVKESK come from the germline V gene. The junction had 7 bases not matched to a gene; V was cut back by 1 base and J by 4 bases. CDR3 nucleotides: TGTGCCAGCAGCCAAGTCGGGGACAGGGGGCGTTTCACTGAAGCTTTCTTT. It is translated as CASSQVGDRGRFTEAFF.

This clone was seen only once. This sequence joins TRBV7-9 and TRBJ1-1, with a possible D match to TRBD1 (6 bases). The CDR3 spans 18 residues. Trimming took 0 bases from V and 1 from J, leaving 18 bases between them. From germline, CDR1 is SEHNR and CDR2 FQNEAQ (reference sequence). This chain's CDR3 is CASSLAVGGGYTNTEAFF. The CDR3 coding sequence is TGTGCCAGCAGCTTAGCAGTGGGCGGGGGCTATACGAACACTGAAGCTTTCTTT.